One and the same sample provided the 17 T cell receptor beta chains below, sequenced in a study of shared clonotypes between healthy human individuals. The table came from immunoSEQ multiplex PCR; TCRdb's copy has only in-frame clones and leaves some out. The sample includes 2 million or so clones, roughly 95% of them seen just once. The sequencing sample was made of naive CD4+ T cells sorted from blood. Subset meaning: CD45RA+ positively selected. The receptors were gathered from a man younger than 35 in good health.

The CDR3 sequence is CASGLLRQGAGNTEAFF. CDR3 coding DNA: TGTGCTAGTGGTTTGCTGAGACAGGGGGCTGGGAACACTGAAGCTTTCTTT. The chain has TRBV12-5 and TRBJ1-1; 10 bases match TRBD1. From germline, CDR1 is LGHNT and CDR2 FRNRAP. The CDR3 totals 17 residues. The junction had 7 bases not matched to a gene; V was cut back by 2 bases and J by 1 base. Together with reference TRBV12-5 and TRBJ1-1, the CDR3 gives the full variable domain: DARVTQTPRHKVTEMGQEVTMRCQPILGHNTVFWYRQTMMQGLELLAYFRNRAPLDDSGMPKDRFSAEMPDATLATLKIQPSEPRDSAVYFCASGLLRQGAGNTEAFFGQGTRLTVV.

The genes are TRBV5-1 and TRBJ2-5; TRBD2 agrees at 9 bases. V shed 2 bases, J shed 4 bases, and the junction held 12 bases outside the gene matches. Germline CDR1 reads SGHRS; CDR2 reads YFSETQ. The CDR3 sequence is 17 residues long. CDR3: CASSFGGGALYIETQYF. DNA for the CDR3: TGCGCCAGCAGCTTCGGCGGGGGGGCCCTATACATAGAGACCCAGTACTTC.

This chain uses TRBV27 with TRBJ1-1, with 9 bases aligning to TRBD1. CDR1 and CDR2 (germline): MNHEY, SMNVEV (reference sequence). The CDR3 loop spans 15 amino acids. V lost 2 bases to trimming and J lost 6 bases; unmatched junction nucleotides: 7. The CDR3 nucleotides read TGTGCCAGCAGTTTAGACAGGGGGGGGAGCTCTGAAGCTTTCTTT. Amino acid sequence: CASSLDRGGSSEAFF.

This chain links TRBV7-9 with TRBJ1-5, with D perhaps matching TRBD1 (5 bases). The CDR3 has 15 amino acids. V was clipped by 3 bases and J by 4 bases, with 13 bases between them. Germline V gene data show CDR1 as SEHNR and CDR2 as FQNEAQ (reference sequence). The CDR3 reads CASSLGGGVNQPQHF. The CDR3 DNA sequence: TGTGCCAGCAGCTTGGGGGGAGGAGTTAATCAGCCCCAGCATTTT. Looking up the rest from reference TRBV7-9 and TRBJ1-5 gives the full variable domain: DTGVSQNPRHKITKRGQNVTFRCDPISEHNRLYWYRQTLGQGPEFLTYFQNEAQLEKSRLLSDRFSAERPKGSFSTLEIQRTEQGDSAMYLCASSLGGGVNQPQHFGDGTRLSIL.

Comments on this clone: The same CDR3 arises from other DNA sequences in this sample as well. The chain combines TRBV6-5 with TRBJ2-3, with D possibly matching TRBD2 (6 bases). Germline CDR1 reads MNHEY; CDR2 reads SVGAGI. V was clipped by 6 bases and J by 2 bases, with 12 bases between them. CDR3 length: 14 residues. The CDR3 coding sequence is TGTGCCAGCAGAAATAGCGGATCCACAGATACGCAGTATTTT. This gives the protein CASRNSGSTDTQYF.

The chain has TRBV10-3 and TRBJ2-7; TRBD2 matches at 7 bases. V shed 3 bases and J 2 bases; nucleotides not matched to a gene: 7. Germline CDR1 is ENHRY and CDR2 is SYGVKD. The length of the CDR3 is 15 residues. This chain's CDR3 is CAISDRASGTYEQYF. CDR3 coding DNA: TGTGCCATCAGTGATCGGGCTAGCGGTACCTACGAGCAGTACTTC.

To note about this clone: It may be a read error: a sequence one base away is much more abundant. In the same sample, other DNA sequences code for this CDR3. The V gene is TRBV30, the J gene TRBJ2-2; D is uncertain. The length of the CDR3 is 13 residues. Germline V gene data show CDR1 as GTSNPN and CDR2 as SVGIG (reference sequence). V lost 4 bases, J lost 4 bases, and 10 bases lay in between. In DNA form, the CDR3 reads TGTGCCTGGACTCGGTTGGCCACCGGGGAGCTGTTTTTT. Its translation: CAWTRLATGELFF.

The rearrangement joins TRBV30 to TRBJ1-3; D possibly corresponds to TRBD1 (5 bases). This CDR3 region has 15 residues. Germline assignment: CDR1 GTSNPN and CDR2 SVGIG (reference sequence). Between the trimmed V and J ends, which lost 3 bases and 4 bases, there was a span of 16 bases. The CDR3 protein is CAWSPPGRAGNTIYF. In DNA, the CDR3 is TGTGCCTGGAGCCCCCCGGGACGAGCGGGAAACACCATATATTTT.

The chain is built from TRBV27 and TRBJ2-1; TRBD2 matches at 7 bases. V shed 2 bases and J 6 bases; nucleotides not matched to a gene: 7. There are 15 residues in the CDR3. Germline V CDR1 and CDR2: MNHEY, SMNVEV (reference sequence). The CDR3 bases are TGTGCCAGCAGTTTACGCGGGAGCCCGAGCAATGAGCAGTTCTTC. Protein sequence: CASSLRGSPSNEQFF.

The J gene is TRBJ2-2, the V gene TRBV19; tentative D call: TRBD1 (5 bases). Germline V lookup: CDR1 LNHDA, CDR2 SQIVND (reference sequence). The V gene lost 1 base and the J gene lost 7 bases, with 10 bases spanning the gap. This CDR3 spans 14 amino acids. The CDR3 is CASSIAQGVGELFF. CDR3 coding DNA: TGTGCCAGTAGTATAGCCCAGGGTGTCGGGGAGCTGTTTTTT. The full variable domain, with the rest looked up from reference TRBV19 and TRBJ2-2, is DGGITQSPKYLFRKEGQNVTLSCEQNLNHDAMYWYRQDPGQGLRLIYYSQIVNDFQKGDIAEGYSVSREKKESFPLTVTSAQKNPTAFYLCASSIAQGVGELFFGEGSRLTVL.

The CDR3: CASRDLRDGLNTEAFF. DNA of the CDR3: TGCGCCAGCAGAGATCTCAGGGATGGGCTGAACACTGAAGCTTTCTTT. This sequence joins TRBV4-3 and TRBJ1-1, with a weak D call TRBD1 (5 bases). Germline-derived CDR1 and CDR2 are LGHNA and YSLEER. The V gene lost 6 bases and the J gene lost 0 bases, with 17 bases spanning the gap. CDR3 size: 16 residues.

This sequence joins TRBV5-1 and TRBJ2-2; D perhaps matches TRBD1 (5 bases). The germline V and J ends were trimmed by 4 bases and 5 bases, with 15 bases remaining between them. The germline V gene has CDR1 SGHRS and CDR2 YFSETQ. The CDR3 is 15 residues long. The CDR3, as DNA: TGCGCCAGCAGCCTCAGGGCGGACGATACCGGGGAGCTGTTTTTT. As protein: CASSLRADDTGELFF. Supplemented by reference TRBV5-1 and TRBJ2-2, the full variable domain reads KAGVTQTPRYLIKTRGQQVTLSCSPISGHRSVSWYQQTPGQGLQFLFEYFSETQRNKGNFPGRFSGRQFSNSRSEMNVSTLELGDSALYLCASSLRADDTGELFFGEGSRLTVL.

This chain links TRBV9 with TRBJ2-1, with a tentative D call TRBD1 (5 bases). Germline loops: CDR1 SGDLS, CDR2 YYNGEE. The CDR3 sequence is 14 residues long. Between the trimmed V and J ends, which lost 3 bases and 10 bases, there was a span of 17 bases. For the CDR3, the DNA is TGTGCCAGCAGCGCAGGGTCGGCCCCCGGGGAGCAGTTCTTC. This encodes CASSAGSAPGEQFF.

The V gene is TRBV5-1, the J gene TRBJ1-5; D might be TRBD1 (6 bases). The V end lost 4 bases, the J end lost 7 bases, and 12 bases lay between the germline ends. Per the germline V gene, CDR1 is SGHRS and CDR2 is YFSETQ. The CDR3 is made up of 13 amino acids. The CDR3 coding sequence is TGCGCCAGCAGCCAAACAGGGAAACAGCCCCAGCATTTT. It translates to CASSQTGKQPQHF.

This clone was counted a single time. The chain recombines TRBV5-5 with TRBJ1-3; no firm D call. The CDR3 is made up of 15 amino acids. Germline V lookup: CDR1 SGHKS, CDR2 YYEKEE (reference sequence). Trimming took off 0 bases at V and 0 bases at J, with 7 bases between the two ends. CDR3 loop: CASSLGSSSGNTIYF. The CDR3, as DNA: TGTGCCAGCAGCTTGGGCTCGAGCTCTGGAAACACCATATATTTT. Looking up the rest from reference TRBV5-5 and TRBJ1-3 gives the full variable domain: DAGVTQSPTHLIKTRGQQVTLRCSPISGHKSVSWYQQVLGQGPQFIFQYYEKEERGRGNFPDRFSARQFPNYSSELNVNALLLGDSALYLCASSLGSSSGNTIYFGEGSWLTVV.

This clone was detected once. The CDR3 DNA reads as TGTGCCAGCAGTACGGACAGCACTAGCACAGATACGCAGTATTTT. This encodes CASSTDSTSTDTQYF. This sequence joins TRBV6-5 and TRBJ2-3; D might be TRBD1 (6 bases). V was shortened by 5 bases and J by 0 bases, with 12 bases between the two germline ends. Germline CDR1 MNHEY, CDR2 SVGAGI. The length of the CDR3 is 15 residues.

The CDR3 DNA reads as TGTGCCAGCAGCTTGGGGGGCTCGGCCAAAAACATTCAGTACTTC. Translation gives CASSLGGSAKNIQYF. The chain uses TRBV5-6 and TRBJ2-4; perhaps TRBD1 as D (5 bases). Trimming removed 0 bases at V and 1 base at J, with 8 bases between. Germline CDR1 reads SGHDT; CDR2 reads YYEEEE. CDR3 length equals 15 residues.